A single sample gave rise to the 17 T cell receptor beta chains below, sequenced in a study of CD8+ T cells in alopecia areata. As for treatment: oral pan-JAK inhibitor, 5-10 mg twice daily. Investigators isolated RNA and reverse transcribed it into cDNA to act as the sequencing template. Measured with immunoSEQ multiplex PCR; TCRdb has only the in-frame clones, and not every one. The sample lists approximately 90,000 clones, around three quarters occurring once. The source was CD8+ T cells sorted from blood, collected at week 44, from a patient treated with tofacitinib. The origin of the receptors is a human donor with alopecia areata.

The rearrangement uses TRBV9 and TRBJ2-3; D remains unclear. Trimming took 1 base from V and 0 from J, leaving 6 bases between them. Germline CDR1 reads SGDLS; CDR2 reads YYNGEE. The CDR3 is 14 amino acids. The CDR3 reads CASSVRSSTDTQYF. DNA for the CDR3: TGTGCCAGCAGCGTACGGAGTAGCACAGATACGCAGTATTTT.

This clone is classed as medium-sized. This same CDR3 is encoded by further DNA sequences in the sample. The chain carries TRBV7-3 and TRBJ2-2; D is unclear. The CDR3 totals 13 residues. The germline CDR1 and CDR2 sequences are SGHTA and FQGTGA. The germline V and J ends were trimmed by 1 base and 4 bases, with 4 bases remaining between them. Written as DNA, the CDR3 is TGTGCCAGCAGCTTAATTGGCACCGGGGAGCTGTTTTTT. Translating gives CASSLIGTGELFF.

The chain couples TRBV29-1 to TRBJ2-7; 10 nucleotides line up with TRBD1. The V gene end was trimmed by 2 bases and the J gene end by 4 bases; junction bases not matched to a gene: 5. There are 14 residues in the CDR3. Germline lookup yields CDR1 SQVTM and CDR2 ANQGSEA. CDR3 nucleotide sequence: TGCAGCGTTGAACACGGGACAGGGGATTACGAGCAGTACTTC. This translates into CSVEHGTGDYEQYF.

The chain joins TRBV27 to TRBJ1-5; no clear D. Germline CDR1 MNHEY, CDR2 SMNVEV (reference sequence). The CDR3 is made up of 17 amino acids. Trimming took off 5 bases at V and 6 bases at J, with 23 bases between the two ends. The CDR3 protein is CASSPGWGEAKGQPQHF. The CDR3 coding sequence is TGTGCCAGCAGTCCTGGTTGGGGAGAGGCCAAGGGTCAGCCCCAGCATTTT.

This clone has only one observation. The rearrangement links TRBV9 to TRBJ2-3; unclear D gene. This CDR3 spans 15 amino acids. Per germline, CDR1 SGDLS and CDR2 YYNGEE. With 6 bases removed from V and 3 bases from J, the gap between germline ends came to 17 bases. CDR3 sequence reads: CASTKDSKVTDTQYF. The CDR3 DNA sequence: TGTGCCAGCACCAAAGATTCTAAAGTTACAGATACGCAGTATTTT.

The rearrangement joins TRBV5-1 to TRBJ2-1; a possible D gene is TRBD2 (6 bases). The CDR3 extends over 15 amino acids. Germline values: CDR1 SGHRS, CDR2 YFSETQ. Trimming cost V 2 bases and J 4 bases, with 13 bases left between them. The CDR3 DNA sequence: TGCGCCAGCAGCTTACTCCCCGCGGGATACAATGAGCAGTTCTTC. It translates to CASSLLPAGYNEQFF.

The chain links TRBV4-1 to TRBJ1-1; D is unresolved. CDR1 and CDR2 from the germline V gene are MGHRA and YSYEKL. CDR3 length equals 14 residues. V was clipped by 2 bases and J by 4 bases, with 11 bases between them. In DNA form, the CDR3 reads TGCGCCAGCAGCCAACAAACGGGTTTCACTGAAGCTTTCTTT. Translation: CASSQQTGFTEAFF.

V and J are TRBV15 and TRBJ2-7; D gene uncertain. The CDR3 runs 15 residues. Germline lookup yields CDR1 LNHNV and CDR2 YYDKDF (reference sequence). Trimming pared 3 bases from V and 3 bases from J, leaving 15 bases between. This CDR3 is CATSSVGESSYEQYF. The CDR3, as DNA: TGTGCCACCAGCAGCGTAGGAGAATCAAGCTACGAGCAGTACTTC.

The chain has TRBV6-1 and TRBJ1-2; TRBD1 agrees at 7 bases. V lost 6 bases, J lost 3 bases, and 10 bases stayed unmatched. This CDR3 has 15 amino acids. Germline loops: CDR1 MNHNS, CDR2 SASEGT. The CDR3 reads CASSELLTGDYGYTF. Written as DNA, the CDR3 is TGTGCCAGCAGCGAACTCCTCACAGGGGACTATGGCTACACCTTC.

This sequence joins TRBV29-1 and TRBJ1-1, with D possibly being TRBD1 (6 bases). This CDR3 has 14 residues. Germline V gene data show CDR1 as SQVTM and CDR2 as ANQGSEA. The V end was cut by 6 bases, the J end by 1 base, with 15 bases between. Written as DNA, the CDR3 is TGCAGCGTCCTCGGTGAGGGGGGGAACACTGAAGCTTTCTTT. It is translated as CSVLGEGGNTEAFF.

V and J are TRBV28 and TRBJ2-3, with 11 bases that match TRBD2. J lost 5 bases, V lost 5 bases, and 6 bases had no gene match. Germline assignment: CDR1 MDHEN and CDR2 SYDVKM. This CDR3 is 15 amino acids long. The CDR3 region is CASSASTSGEDTQYF. The CDR3 nucleotides are TGTGCCAGCAGTGCCTCGACTAGCGGGGAAGATACGCAGTATTTT.

The chain employs TRBV25-1 and TRBJ2-1; 8 bases match TRBD1. V lost 4 bases and J lost 6; bases outside the gene matches: 5. CDR1 and CDR2 from the germline V gene are MGHDK and SYGVNS. The CDR3 consists of 14 residues. The CDR3, as DNA: TGTGCCAGCAGTGGGGACAGGCTCTCCAATGAGCAGTTCTTC. Amino acid sequence: CASSGDRLSNEQFF. Filled out from reference TRBV25-1 and TRBJ2-1, the complete variable domain reads EADIYQTPRYLVIGTGKKITLECSQTMGHDKMYWYQQDPGMELHLIHYSYGVNSTEKGDLSSESTVSRIRTEHFPLTLESARPSHTSQYLCASSGDRLSNEQFFGPGTRLTVL.

The chain joins TRBV9 to TRBJ2-7, with 9 positions matching TRBD2. This CDR3 is 18 amino acids long. Germline-derived CDR1 and CDR2 are SGDLS and YYNGEE. Trimming at V came to 0 bases and at J to 4 bases, leaving 14 bases not matched to a gene. In nucleotides, the CDR3 is TGTGCCAGCAGCGTAGAAGGCCTACCTGGAGCGGGAGGATACGAGCAGTACTTC. This gives the protein CASSVEGLPGAGGYEQYF.

The genes are TRBV6-4 and TRBJ1-4; D possibly corresponds to TRBD1 (6 bases). This CDR3 comprises 15 residues. CDR1 and CDR2 (germline): MRHNA, SNTAGT. Trimming stripped 5 bases from V and 6 bases from J, with 16 bases between. In nucleotides, the CDR3 is TGTGCCAGCAGTTTAATCTCCAGGGGCGATGAAAAACTGTTTTTT. It is translated as CASSLISRGDEKLFF.

The rearrangement links TRBV27 to TRBJ1-5; D remains ambiguous. In germline, CDR1 is MNHEY, CDR2 SMNVEV (reference sequence). CDR3 length: 15 amino acids. V lost 5 bases and J lost 1, with 12 bases in between. CDR3 sequence: CASSRATMSNQPQHF. The CDR3, as DNA: TGTGCCAGCAGTAGGGCCACCATGAGCAATCAGCCCCAGCATTTT.

This clone has only a few counts. This rearrangement joins TRBV29-1 to TRBJ1-2, with D possibly being TRBD1 (5 bases). V lost 2 bases and J lost 3, with 19 bases in between. The germline V gene has CDR1 SQVTM and CDR2 ANQGSEA. The CDR3 is made up of 16 amino acids. CDR3: CSVEFLQAGFDYGYTF. CDR3 coding DNA: TGCAGCGTTGAATTTCTACAGGCGGGGTTCGACTATGGCTACACCTTC.

This clone has more than one count but fewer than ten. The junction departs from the called germline gene at one end, perhaps through a read error. The V gene is TRBV29-1, the J gene TRBJ1-2; 7 bases map to TRBD1. The CDR3 sequence is 10 residues long. Germline V gives CDR1 SQVTM, CDR2 ANQGSEA. CDR3 protein: CSPGQQLVAF. The CDR3 region has the DNA TGCAGCCCGGGACAGCAGCTAGTAGCCTTC. Variable domain in full (rest from reference TRBV29-1 and TRBJ1-2): SAVISQKPSRDICQRGTSLTIQCQVDSQVTMMFWYRQQPGQSLTLIATANQGSEATYESGFVIDKFPISRPNLTFSTLTVSNMSPEDSSIYLCSPGQQLVAFGSGTRLTVV.